This TCR beta chain was captured in a study of blood T cell repertoires in COVID-19. Study at large: Acute and convalescent COVID-19 samples came from the United States, Italy and Spain. T cells, B-cell-depleted T cells, or PBMCs provided the cDNA or gDNA that served as material.

Original processing notes: Reference gene primers were amplified, and this amplification served to estimate nucleated cell counts. Clones were sequenced by immunoSEQ multiplex PCR, and TCRdb holds only the in-frame ones, with some missing. V and J calls and clone size are given by that table; D and trimming were obtained from the DNA. The data hold a few hundred thousand clones, with 87% observed a single time. This clone was detected once. The source of this sequence is a woman between 45 and 65 years old with acute or convalescent COVID-19. Specimen: peripheral blood.

CDR3 in DNA: TGTGCCAGCAGTTCCGGGACATTCTACGAGCAGTACTTC. Translation: CASSSGTFYEQYF. The gene calls are TRBV6-5 and TRBJ2-7; TRBD1 might be the D (6 bases). CDR1 is MNHEY and CDR2 is SVGAGI in the germline V gene. Trimming took off 4 bases at V and 3 bases at J, with 10 bases between the two ends. The CDR3 spans 13 residues.